Below are 18 T cell receptor beta chains sequenced from a single sample in a study of blood T cell repertoires in COVID-19. Sequenced by immunoSEQ multiplex PCR; TCRdb stores in-frame clones only, minus some. Of 200,000 to 250,000 clones in the sample, approximately 90% were seen once. The sequenced material came from peripheral blood. Receptor source: a young man with COVID-19, enrolled during active disease.

The V call is TRBV27, the J call TRBJ1-6; D is perhaps TRBD1 (6 bases). The CDR3 spans 15 residues. V was shortened by 3 bases and J by 4 bases, with 10 bases between the two germline ends. Germline V gives CDR1 MNHEY, CDR2 SMNVEV (reference sequence). CDR3 residues: CASSFGGPYNSPLHF. CDR3 nucleotide sequence: TGTGCCAGCAGTTTTGGGGGCCCTTATAATTCACCCCTCCACTTT.

The chain has TRBV5-1 and TRBJ1-4; 7 bases fit TRBD1. V was pared by 1 base and J by 3 bases, with 6 bases of the junction left unmatched. The CDR3 is 16 residues long. CDR1 SGHRS and CDR2 YFSETQ come from the germline V gene. The CDR3 DNA reads as TGCGCCAGCAGCTTGACTCAACAGGGGCCTAATGAAAAACTGTTTTTT. As protein: CASSLTQQGPNEKLFF.

The sample holds many counts of this clone. The chain has TRBV2 and TRBJ1-6; TRBD1 is a possible D gene (5 bases). Germline V lookup: CDR1 SNHLY, CDR2 FYNNEI. The CDR3 runs 15 residues. V was trimmed by 5 bases and J by 6 bases, leaving 14 bases between them. The CDR3 loop is CASSPQGGGNSPLHF. Here the CDR3 DNA reads TGTGCCAGCAGTCCGCAGGGAGGAGGTAATTCACCCCTCCACTTT.

This clone was counted a few times. This chain links TRBV19 with TRBJ1-4; 9 nucleotides match TRBD1. Trimming removed 6 bases from V and 7 bases from J; junction bases left unmatched: 6. In germline, CDR1 is LNHDA, CDR2 SQIVND (reference sequence). The length of the CDR3 is 14 residues. The DNA for the CDR3 is TGTGCCAGTAGGGAGACAGGGGGAAGTGAAAAACTGTTTTTT. Amino acids: CASRETGGSEKLFF.

V gene TRBV15 combines with J gene TRBJ1-2; 8 bases map to TRBD1. The CDR3 is 14 residues long. The V segment lost 1 base and the J segment 7 bases; nucleotides outside the gene matches: 5. Germline lookup yields CDR1 LNHNV and CDR2 YYDKDF (reference sequence). CDR3 residues: CATSRGQGAAGYTF. CDR3 sequence (DNA): TGTGCCACCAGCAGAGGGCAGGGGGCGGCTGGCTACACCTTC.

The DNA for the CDR3 is TGTGCCAGCAGTGGGCGAGGACACGCGCATAGCAATCAGCCCCAGCATTTT. It specifies CASSGRGHAHSNQPQHF. The chain joins TRBV6-1 to TRBJ1-5; D perhaps matches TRBD1 (5 bases). Trimming took off 4 bases at V and 0 bases at J, with 16 bases between the two ends. The germline V gene encodes CDR1 MNHNS and CDR2 SASEGT. The CDR3 runs to 17 residues.

The V and J genes are TRBV6-5 and TRBJ1-2; D remains ambiguous. CDR1 is MNHEY and CDR2 is SVGAGI in the germline V gene. Trimming stripped 7 bases from V and 2 bases from J, with 11 bases between. CDR3 length equals 13 residues. The DNA for the CDR3 is TGTGCCAGCATTTGGGCCACAAACTATGGCTACACCTTC. Translating gives CASIWATNYGYTF.

The chain joins TRBV25-1 to TRBJ1-2, with no clear D. Germline CDR1 is MGHDK and CDR2 is SYGVNS. V lost 4 bases to trimming and J lost 7 bases, with 16 bases between them. This CDR3 is built from 14 residues. The CDR3 spells CASSVFEGAGGYTF. In DNA, the CDR3 is TGTGCCAGCAGTGTCTTTGAGGGAGCTGGTGGCTACACCTTC.

The rearrangement uses TRBV19 and TRBJ1-1, with TRBD1 matching over 10 bases. J lost 8 bases, V lost 3 bases, and 6 bases had no gene match. CDR3 length: 14 amino acids. The germline V gene encodes CDR1 LNHDA and CDR2 SQIVND (reference sequence). In DNA, the CDR3 is TGTGCCAGTAGTATCTCGAGGGACAGGGGCGAAGCTTTCTTT. Translating it yields CASSISRDRGEAFF.

This sequence joins TRBV6-2 or TRBV6-3 and TRBJ1-2; 7 bases agree with TRBD1. The CDR3 covers 12 residues. V trimming: 7 bases; J trimming: 7 bases; junction bases outside the gene matches: 6. Germline V gene lookup returns CDR1 MNHEY and CDR2 SVGEGT. The CDR3 bases are TGTGCCAGCACCCCGACAGGGTTTGGCTACACCTTC. It is translated as CASTPTGFGYTF.

This chain links TRBV7-2 with TRBJ2-2, with D perhaps matching TRBD1 (6 bases). The CDR3 is made up of 12 amino acids. CDR1 and CDR2 from the germline V gene are SGHTA and FQGNSA. The CDR3 sequence: CATKQGTGELFF. CDR3 nucleotides: TGTGCAACGAAACAGGGAACCGGGGAGCTGTTTTTT. The full variable domain, in which reference TRBV7-2 and TRBJ2-2 provide the parts outside the CDR3, is GAGVSQSPSNKVTEKGKDVELRCDPISGHTALYWYRQSLGQGLEFLIYFQGNSAPDKSGLPSDRFSAERTGGSVSTLTIQRTQQEDSAVYLCATKQGTGELFFGEGSRLTVL.

This sequence joins TRBV5-4 and TRBJ2-2; 7 nucleotides line up with TRBD2. The V gene end was trimmed by 4 bases and the J gene end by 5 bases; junction bases not matched to a gene: 14. The CDR3 totals 17 residues. Germline values: CDR1 SGHNT, CDR2 YYREEE (reference sequence). CDR3 bases: TGTGCCAGCAGCCCAGACAGAAGGACTAGTAAGACCGGGGAGCTGTTTTTT. Translating it yields CASSPDRRTSKTGELFF.

V is TRBV7-2 and J is TRBJ1-4; D is ambiguous. Germline CDR1 reads SGHTA; CDR2 reads FQGNSA. The length of the CDR3 is 14 residues. Trimming cost V 3 bases and J 1 base, with 6 bases left between them. The CDR3 sequence: CASSLLGTNEKLFF. DNA for the CDR3: TGTGCCAGCAGCTTGCTAGGAACTAATGAAAAACTGTTTTTT.

The V gene is TRBV9, the J gene TRBJ1-2; 9 bases align to TRBD1. Germline trimming cut 1 base from V and 8 bases from J; bases unmatched to any gene: 6. Per the germline V gene, CDR1 is SGDLS and CDR2 is YYNGEE. This CDR3 is built from 14 residues. The CDR3: CASSVMRQGDGYTF. DNA of the CDR3: TGTGCCAGCAGCGTAATGCGACAGGGGGACGGCTACACCTTC. The whole variable domain, filled in from reference TRBV9 and TRBJ1-2, reads DSGVTQTPKHLITATGQRVTLRCSPRSGDLSVYWYQQSLDQGLQFLIQYYNGEERAKGNILERFSAQQFPDLHSELNLSSLELGDSALYFCASSVMRQGDGYTFGSGTRLTVV.

The chain links TRBV18 to TRBJ1-4; 8 positions match TRBD1. The germline V gene has CDR1 KGHSH and CDR2 LQKENI. The CDR3 contains 14 residues. The junction had 4 bases not matched to a gene; V was cut back by 3 bases and J by 7 bases. The CDR3 coding sequence is TGTGCCAGCTCACCGGACAGGGCGACTGAAAAACTGTTTTTT. Protein sequence: CASSPDRATEKLFF.

This chain joins TRBV10-3 and TRBJ2-7; D possibly corresponds to TRBD2 (6 bases). The CDR3 spans 15 residues. The V end was cut by 3 bases, the J end by 5 bases, with 17 bases between. Germline V gene lookup returns CDR1 ENHRY and CDR2 SYGVKD. The CDR3 reads CAISEPDYPSHEQYF. CDR3 coding DNA: TGTGCCATCAGTGAACCGGACTATCCTAGCCACGAGCAGTACTTC.

The chain carries TRBV7-8 and TRBJ2-7; 14 bases agree with TRBD2. The CDR3 runs to 16 residues. Germline V gene lookup returns CDR1 SGHVS and CDR2 FQNEAQ. Unmatched junction bases numbered 5, after V lost 5 bases and J lost 2 bases. The CDR3 DNA reads TGTGCCAGCAGCCCGAGACTAGCGGGAGGGCCCTACGAGCAGTACTTC. This translates into CASSPRLAGGPYEQYF.

In its sample, this clone was seen a few times. As DNA, the CDR3 is TGCGCCAGCAGCTTGGTAGGGGATGGGTACGAGCAGTACTTC. Encoded protein: CASSLVGDGYEQYF. The rearrangement links TRBV5-1 to TRBJ2-7, with D maybe TRBD1 (5 bases). This CDR3 has 14 residues. V was clipped by 0 bases and J by 4 bases, with 11 bases between them. From germline, CDR1 is SGHRS and CDR2 YFSETQ.